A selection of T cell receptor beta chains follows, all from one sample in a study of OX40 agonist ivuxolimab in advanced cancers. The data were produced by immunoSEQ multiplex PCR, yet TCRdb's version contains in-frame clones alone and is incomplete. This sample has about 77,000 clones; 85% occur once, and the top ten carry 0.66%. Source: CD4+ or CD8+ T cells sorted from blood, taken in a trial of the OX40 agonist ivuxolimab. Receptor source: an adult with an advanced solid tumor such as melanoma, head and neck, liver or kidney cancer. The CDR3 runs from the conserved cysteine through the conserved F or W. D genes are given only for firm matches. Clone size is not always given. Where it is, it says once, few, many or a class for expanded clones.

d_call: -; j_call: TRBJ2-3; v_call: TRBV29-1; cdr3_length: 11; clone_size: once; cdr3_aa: CSVKGPDTQYF; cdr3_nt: TGCAGCGTTAAGGGGCCAGATACGCAGTATTTT
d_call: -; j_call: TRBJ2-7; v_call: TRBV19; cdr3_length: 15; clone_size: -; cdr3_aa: CASSLADPDPYEQYF; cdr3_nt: TGTGCCAGTAGTCTCGCAGACCCAGATCCCTACGAGCAGTACTTC
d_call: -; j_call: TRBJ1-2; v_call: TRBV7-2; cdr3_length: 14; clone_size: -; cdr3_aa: CASSPPRAGYGYTF; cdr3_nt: TGTGCCAGCAGCCCCCCCCGGGCAGGATATGGCTACACCTTC
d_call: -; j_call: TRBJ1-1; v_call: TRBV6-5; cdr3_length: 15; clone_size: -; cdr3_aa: CASSTNRLTNTEAFF; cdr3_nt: TGTGCCAGCAGTACGAACAGGCTTACGAACACTGAAGCTTTCTTT
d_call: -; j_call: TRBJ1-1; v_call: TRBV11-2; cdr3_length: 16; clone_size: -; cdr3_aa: CASSLEGRGPLPEAFF; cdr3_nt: TGTGCCAGCAGCTTAGAAGGACGCGGACCTCTTCCTGAAGCTTTCTTT
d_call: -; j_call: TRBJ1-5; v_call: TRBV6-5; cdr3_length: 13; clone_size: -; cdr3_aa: CASRGDLGQPQHF; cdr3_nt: TGTGCCAGCAGGGGGGATCTGGGTCAGCCCCAGCATTTT
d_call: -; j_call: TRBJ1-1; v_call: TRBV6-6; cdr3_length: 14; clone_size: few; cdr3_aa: CASSYASGNTEAFF; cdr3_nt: TGTGCCAGCAGTTACGCCTCAGGGAACACTGAAGCTTTCTTT
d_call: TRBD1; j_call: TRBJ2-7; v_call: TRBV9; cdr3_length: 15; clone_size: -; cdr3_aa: CASSVGTGSSYEQYF; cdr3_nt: TGTGCCAGCAGCGTCGGGACAGGATCGTCCTACGAGCAGTACTTC
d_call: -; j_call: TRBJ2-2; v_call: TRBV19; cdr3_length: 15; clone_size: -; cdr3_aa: CASSIGGSNTGELFF; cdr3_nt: TGTGCCAGTAGTATCGGCGGATCGAACACCGGGGAGCTGTTTTTT
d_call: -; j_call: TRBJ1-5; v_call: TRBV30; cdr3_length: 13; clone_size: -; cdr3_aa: CAWSVNTLGPQHF; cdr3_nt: TGTGCCTGGAGTGTCAACACCCTGGGGCCCCAGCATTTT
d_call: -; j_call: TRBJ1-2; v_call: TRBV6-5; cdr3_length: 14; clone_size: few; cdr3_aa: CASSEGGNNYGYTF; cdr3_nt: TGTGCCAGCAGTGAGGGGGGAAATAACTATGGCTACACCTTC
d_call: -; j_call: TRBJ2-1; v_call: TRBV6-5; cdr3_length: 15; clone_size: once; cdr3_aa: CASSLFTGAGGEQFF; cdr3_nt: TGTGCCAGCAGTCTTTTCACTGGGGCCGGGGGTGAGCAGTTCTTC
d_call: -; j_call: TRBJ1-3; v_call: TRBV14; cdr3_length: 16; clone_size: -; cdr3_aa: CASSPAGAFSGNTIYF; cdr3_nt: TGTGCCAGCAGCCCTGCAGGAGCCTTCTCTGGAAACACCATATATTTT
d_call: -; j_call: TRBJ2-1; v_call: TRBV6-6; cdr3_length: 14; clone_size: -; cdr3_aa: CASSFRAPEGEQFF; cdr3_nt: TGTGCCAGCAGTTTCCGAGCCCCGGAGGGTGAGCAGTTCTTC
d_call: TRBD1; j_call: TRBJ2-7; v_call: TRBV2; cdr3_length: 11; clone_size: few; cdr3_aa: CATTGGAQQYF; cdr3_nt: TGTGCCACCACAGGGGGCGCTCAGCAGTACTTC
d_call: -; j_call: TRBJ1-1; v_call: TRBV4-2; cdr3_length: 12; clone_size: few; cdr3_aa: CASSLSGNEAFF; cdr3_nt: TGTGCCAGCAGCCTCTCGGGCAACGAAGCTTTCTTT
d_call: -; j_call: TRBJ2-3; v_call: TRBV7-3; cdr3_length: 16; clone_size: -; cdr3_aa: CASSLTSASVSVPQYF; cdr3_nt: TGTGCCAGCAGCTTAACGTCGGCTAGCGTGTCTGTTCCGCAGTATTTT
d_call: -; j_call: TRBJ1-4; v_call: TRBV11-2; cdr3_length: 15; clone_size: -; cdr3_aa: CASSPSGITNEKLFF; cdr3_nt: TGTGCCAGCAGCCCATCAGGGATCACTAATGAAAAACTGTTTTTT
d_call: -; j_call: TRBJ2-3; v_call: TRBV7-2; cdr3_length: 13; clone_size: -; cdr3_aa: CASSLAAPDTQYF; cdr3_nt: TGTGCCAGCAGCTTAGCAGCGCCAGATACGCAGTATTTT
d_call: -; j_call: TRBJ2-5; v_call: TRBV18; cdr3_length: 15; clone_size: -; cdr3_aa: CASSPWQGLQETQYF; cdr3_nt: TGTGCCAGCTCACCTTGGCAGGGGCTACAAGAGACCCAGTACTTC
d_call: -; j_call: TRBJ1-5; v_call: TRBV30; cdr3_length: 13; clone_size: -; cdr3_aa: CAWTSNSNQPQHF; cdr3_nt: TGTGCCTGGACCAGCAATAGCAATCAGCCCCAGCATTTT
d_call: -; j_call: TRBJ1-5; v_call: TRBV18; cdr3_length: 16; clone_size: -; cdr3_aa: CASSPGQGRGNQPQHF; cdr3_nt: TGTGCCAGCTCACCGGGGCAGGGTCGGGGCAATCAGCCCCAGCATTTT
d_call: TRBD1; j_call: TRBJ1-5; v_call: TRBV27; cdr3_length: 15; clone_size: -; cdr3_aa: CASSFTGVSNQPQHF; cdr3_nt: TGTGCCAGCAGTTTTACAGGGGTTAGCAATCAGCCCCAGCATTTT
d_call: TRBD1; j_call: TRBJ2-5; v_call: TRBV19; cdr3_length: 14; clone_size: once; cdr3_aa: CASSKGQGGETQYF; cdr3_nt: TGTGCCAGTAGTAAAGGACAGGGAGGAGAGACCCAGTACTTC
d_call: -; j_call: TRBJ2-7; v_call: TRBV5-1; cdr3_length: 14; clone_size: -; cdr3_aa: CASSWGDGPYEQYF; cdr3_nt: TGCGCCAGCAGCTGGGGGGACGGACCCTACGAGCAGTACTTC
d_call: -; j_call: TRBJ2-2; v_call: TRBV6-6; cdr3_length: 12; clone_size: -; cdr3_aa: CASSPYTGELFF; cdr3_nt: TGTGCCAGCAGTCCCTACACCGGGGAGCTGTTTTTT
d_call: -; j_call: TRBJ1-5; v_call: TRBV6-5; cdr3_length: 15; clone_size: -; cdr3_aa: CASSRGEGKNQPQHF; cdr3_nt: TGTGCCAGCAGCCGGGGGGAGGGAAAAAATCAGCCCCAGCATTTT
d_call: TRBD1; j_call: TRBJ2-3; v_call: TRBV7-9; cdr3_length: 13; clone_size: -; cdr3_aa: CAGAGTARATQYF; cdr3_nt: TGTGCCGGAGCCGGGACAGCACGGGCTACGCAGTATTTT
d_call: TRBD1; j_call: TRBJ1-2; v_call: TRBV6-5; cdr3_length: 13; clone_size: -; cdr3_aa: CASRPGTGYGYTF; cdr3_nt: TGTGCCAGCAGACCCGGGACAGGCTATGGCTACACCTTC
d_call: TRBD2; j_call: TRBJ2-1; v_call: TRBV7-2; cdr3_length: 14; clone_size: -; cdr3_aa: CASSSGLASNEQFF; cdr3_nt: TGTGCCAGCAGCTCGGGACTAGCATCCAATGAGCAGTTCTTC
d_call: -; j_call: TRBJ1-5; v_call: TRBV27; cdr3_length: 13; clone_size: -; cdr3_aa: CASSSTVGLPQHF; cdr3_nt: TGTGCCAGCAGTTCCACGGTCGGGTTACCCCAGCATTTT
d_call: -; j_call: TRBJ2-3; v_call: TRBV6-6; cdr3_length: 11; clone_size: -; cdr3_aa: CASSSPDTQYF; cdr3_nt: TGTGCCAGCAGTTCACCAGATACGCAGTATTTT
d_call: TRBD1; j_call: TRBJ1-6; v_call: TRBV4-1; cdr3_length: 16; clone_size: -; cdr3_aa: CASSRHRRQGYSPLHF; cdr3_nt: TGCGCCAGCAGCCGCCACCGTAGACAGGGATATTCACCCCTCCACTTT
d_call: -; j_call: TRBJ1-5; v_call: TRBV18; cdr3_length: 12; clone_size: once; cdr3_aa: CASSQRNQPQHF; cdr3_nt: TGTGCCAGCTCACAGAGGAATCAGCCCCAGCATTTT
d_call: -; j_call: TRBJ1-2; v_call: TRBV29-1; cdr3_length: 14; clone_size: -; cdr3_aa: CSVYGGVDLYGYTF; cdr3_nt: TGCAGCGTCTACGGGGGGGTTGATCTCTATGGCTACACCTTC
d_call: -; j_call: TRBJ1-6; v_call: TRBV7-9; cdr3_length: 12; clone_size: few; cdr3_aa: CASSLDISPLHF; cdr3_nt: TGTGCCAGCAGCTTAGACATCTCACCCCTCCACTTT
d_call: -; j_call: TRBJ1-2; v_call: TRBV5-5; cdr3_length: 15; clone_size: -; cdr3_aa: CASSLWWGEDYGYTF; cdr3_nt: TGTGCCAGCAGCTTGTGGTGGGGGGAGGACTATGGCTACACCTTC
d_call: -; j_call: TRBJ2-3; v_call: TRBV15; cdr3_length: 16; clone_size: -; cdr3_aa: CATSTRPGGTTDTQYF; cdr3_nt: TGTGCCACCAGCACCCGTCCCGGCGGAACCACAGATACGCAGTATTTT
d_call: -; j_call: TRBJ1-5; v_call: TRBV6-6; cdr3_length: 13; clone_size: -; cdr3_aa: CASRADRDQPQHF; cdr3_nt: TGTGCCAGCAGAGCGGACCGCGATCAGCCCCAGCATTTT
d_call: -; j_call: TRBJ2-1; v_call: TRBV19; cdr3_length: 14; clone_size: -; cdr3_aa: CASRTQHLLNEQFF; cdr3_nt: TGTGCCAGTCGGACTCAGCATCTCTTGAATGAGCAGTTCTTC
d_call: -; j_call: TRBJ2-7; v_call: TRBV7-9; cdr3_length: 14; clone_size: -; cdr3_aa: CASSLVEGGYEQYF; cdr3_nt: TGTGCCAGCAGCTTAGTAGAGGGGGGGTACGAGCAGTACTTC
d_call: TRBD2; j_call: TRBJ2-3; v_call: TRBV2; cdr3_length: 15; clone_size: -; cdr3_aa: CASKGGSGGADTQYF; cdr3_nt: TGTGCCAGCAAGGGCGGTAGCGGGGGGGCAGATACGCAGTATTTT
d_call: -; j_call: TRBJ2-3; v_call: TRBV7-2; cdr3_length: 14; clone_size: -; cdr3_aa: CASSEGGSTDTQYF; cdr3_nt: TGTGCCAGCAGCGAGGGGGGCTCCACAGATACGCAGTATTTT
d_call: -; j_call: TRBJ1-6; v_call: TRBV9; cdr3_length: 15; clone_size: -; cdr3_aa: CASSVEGGWSSPLHF; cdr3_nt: TGTGCCAGCAGCGTAGAAGGCGGTTGGAGTTCACCCCTCCACTTT
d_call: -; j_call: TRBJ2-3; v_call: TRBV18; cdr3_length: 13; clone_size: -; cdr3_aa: CASSRGITDTQYF; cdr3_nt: TGTGCCAGCTCACGAGGAATCACAGATACGCAGTATTTT
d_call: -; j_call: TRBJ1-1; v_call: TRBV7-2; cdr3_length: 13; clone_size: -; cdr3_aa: CASRPRGDTEAFF; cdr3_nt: TGTGCCAGCAGGCCCCGGGGAGACACTGAAGCTTTCTTT
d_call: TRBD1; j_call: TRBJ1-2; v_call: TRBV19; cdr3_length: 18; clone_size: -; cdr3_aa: CASSNPGQGGLANYGYTF; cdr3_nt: TGTGCCAGTAGTAACCCCGGACAGGGGGGATTAGCTAACTATGGCTACACCTTC
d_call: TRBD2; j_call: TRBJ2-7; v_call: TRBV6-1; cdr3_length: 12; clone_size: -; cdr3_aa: CASGTSLYEQYF; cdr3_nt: TGTGCCAGCGGGACTAGTCTCTACGAGCAGTACTTC
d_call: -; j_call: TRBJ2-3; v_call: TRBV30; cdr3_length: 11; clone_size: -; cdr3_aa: CAWSSQDTQYF; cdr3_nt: TGTGCCTGGAGTTCTCAAGATACGCAGTATTTT
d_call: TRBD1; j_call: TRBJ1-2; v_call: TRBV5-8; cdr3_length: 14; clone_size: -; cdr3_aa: CASSFQGAIYGYTF; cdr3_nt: TGTGCCAGCAGCTTCCAGGGGGCAATCTATGGCTACACCTTC
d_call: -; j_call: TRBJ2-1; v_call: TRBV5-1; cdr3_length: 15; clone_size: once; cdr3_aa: CASSRDTSSYNEQFF; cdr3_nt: TGCGCCAGCAGCCGGGACACAAGCTCCTACAATGAGCAGTTCTTC
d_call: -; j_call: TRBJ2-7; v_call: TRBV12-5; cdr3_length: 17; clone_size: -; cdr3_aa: CASGLPPAQGLTYEQYF; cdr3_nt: TGTGCTAGTGGTTTGCCTCCCGCCCAGGGGTTGACCTACGAGCAGTACTTC
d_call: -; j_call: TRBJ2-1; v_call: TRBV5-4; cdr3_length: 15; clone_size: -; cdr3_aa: CASSLSAGTHNEQFF; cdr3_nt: TGTGCCAGCAGCTTGAGCGCCGGAACCCACAATGAGCAGTTCTTC
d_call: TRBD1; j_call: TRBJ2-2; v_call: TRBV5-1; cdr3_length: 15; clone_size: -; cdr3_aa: CASSPGQGGTGELFF; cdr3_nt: TGCGCCAGCAGCCCCGGACAGGGTGGCACCGGGGAGCTGTTTTTT